This T cell receptor beta chain was sequenced for a study of patients and donors after allogeneic stem cell transplantation. CDR1 and CDR2 from the germline V gene are SQVTM and ANQGSEA. The CDR3 consists of 13 residues. Trimming pared 7 bases from V and 1 base from J, leaving 13 bases between. TCRdb fed the RT-PCR reads into MiXCR, producing one record per CDR3 protein. The data hold about a million distinct CDR3 sequences, with roughly 18% observed a single time. Material for sequencing was blood, either unsorted or a sorted T cell fraction (not recorded which). The receptor was isolated from a human donor who was either an allogeneic HSCT recipient or a stem cell or donor lymphocyte infusion donor (not recorded which). It is not recorded whose cells these are; they may come from a transplant donor. The rearrangement links TRBV29-1 to TRBJ1-1; a possible D gene is TRBD1 (6 bases). CDR3 coding DNA: TGCAGCGCGATGGACAGAAAGAACACTGAAGCTTTCTTT. Its translation: CSAMDRKNTEAFF.